Below are 12 T cell receptor beta chains sequenced from a single sample in a study of T cell responses to AZD1222 COVID-19 vaccine. The data were produced by immunoSEQ multiplex PCR, yet TCRdb's version contains in-frame clones alone and is incomplete. The sample consists of 100,000 to 150,000 clones, around 86% of them appearing once. The sample consisted of peripheral blood, taken on day 0 of AZD1222 vaccination. The receptor set was obtained from an adult in good health.

The chain's CDR3 is CASSSTQGNYGYTF. CDR3 nucleotide sequence: TGCGCCAGCAGCTCAACGCAGGGTAACTATGGCTACACCTTC. This rearrangement joins TRBV5-1 to TRBJ1-2, with D possibly TRBD1 on 5 matching bases. Germline V gene sequence: CDR1 SGHRS, CDR2 YFSETQ. This CDR3 is 14 amino acids long. The V gene lost 3 bases and the J gene lost 1 base, with 10 bases spanning the gap.

The J gene is TRBJ2-7, the V gene TRBV6-5; 9 nucleotides line up with TRBD1. The CDR3 runs 15 residues. V lost 4 bases and J lost 5; bases outside the gene matches: 9. Per germline, CDR1 MNHEY and CDR2 SVGAGI. CDR3 DNA sequence: TGTGCCAGCAGTTTTACGGGACAGGGTCGGGACGAGCAGTACTTC. Translation gives CASSFTGQGRDEQYF.

This clone has more than one count but fewer than ten. The chain is built from TRBV5-1 and TRBJ1-2; TRBD1 matches at 7 bases. Germline V gene lookup returns CDR1 SGHRS and CDR2 YFSETQ. The CDR3 consists of 15 residues. The trim removed 0 bases at V and 8 bases at J, leaving 10 bases unmatched. The CDR3 DNA reads TGCGCCAGCAGCTTGGAATTCCGAGACAGGGTCGGCTACACCTTC. This sequence encodes CASSLEFRDRVGYTF.

The chain employs TRBV19 and TRBJ1-5, with D tentatively TRBD1 (5 bases). This CDR3 is 15 amino acids long. CDR1 is LNHDA and CDR2 is SQIVND in the germline V gene (reference sequence). With 6 bases removed from V and 6 bases from J, the gap between germline ends came to 18 bases. DNA for the CDR3: TGTGCCAGTAGCAGGATCACAGGAGGAGGTCAGCCCCAGCATTTT. Translating it yields CASSRITGGGQPQHF.

This clone was counted once. This rearrangement joins TRBV5-1 to TRBJ2-7, with D maybe TRBD2 (6 bases). Trimming took 2 bases from V and 4 from J, leaving 13 bases between them. The CDR3 is 14 residues long. Germline V gene sequence: CDR1 SGHRS, CDR2 YFSETQ. The chain's CDR3 is CASSFAGTQYEQYF. As DNA, the CDR3 is TGCGCCAGCAGCTTCGCGGGGACCCAATACGAGCAGTACTTC. Based on the CDR3 plus reference TRBV5-1 and TRBJ2-7, the full variable domain is KAGVTQTPRYLIKTRGQQVTLSCSPISGHRSVSWYQQTPGQGLQFLFEYFSETQRNKGNFPGRFSGRQFSNSRSEMNVSTLELGDSALYLCASSFAGTQYEQYFGPGTRLTVT.

CDR3: CASSQVPISYNEQFF. DNA for the CDR3: TGTGCCAGCAGCCAAGTACCGATATCCTACAATGAGCAGTTCTTC. The chain joins TRBV14 to TRBJ2-1; D unclear. There are 15 residues in the CDR3. The ends were cut back, 1 base at V and 1 base at J, with 8 bases in the middle. Germline V lookup: CDR1 SGHDN, CDR2 FVKESK.

V usage is TRBV5-6 and J usage is TRBJ1-5; tentative D call: TRBD1 (5 bases). The CDR3 covers 14 residues. Germline CDR1 and CDR2: SGHDT and YYEEEE. Trimming removed 4 bases at V and 3 bases at J, with 11 bases between. This CDR3 reads CASSLGHDNQPQHF. For the CDR3, the DNA is TGTGCCAGCAGCCTCGGACACGACAATCAGCCCCAGCATTTT. Looking up the rest from reference TRBV5-6 and TRBJ1-5 gives the full variable domain: DAGVTQSPTHLIKTRGQQVTLRCSPKSGHDTVSWYQQALGQGPQFIFQYYEEEERQRGNFPDRFSGHQFPNYSSELNVNALLLGDSALYLCASSLGHDNQPQHFGDGTRLSIL.

The chain recombines TRBV7-2 with TRBJ2-1; 8 bases agree with TRBD1. This CDR3 region has 17 residues. The V gene's germline CDR1 is SGHTA and CDR2 FQGNSA. V shed 1 base, J shed 3 bases, and the junction held 8 bases outside the gene matches. CDR3 DNA sequence: TGTGCCAGCAGCTTAGGTGGGACAGGTATCAACTACAATGAGCAGTTCTTC. Protein sequence: CASSLGGTGINYNEQFF.

The gene calls are TRBV5-1 and TRBJ2-3; possibly TRBD2 for D (6 bases). Germline V lookup: CDR1 SGHRS, CDR2 YFSETQ. This CDR3 contains 14 residues. V lost 4 bases and J 2 bases, leaving 11 bases between the germline ends. The CDR3 loop reads CASSTWTITDTQYF. For the CDR3, the DNA is TGCGCCAGCAGCACATGGACTATCACAGATACGCAGTATTTT. Variable domain in full (rest from reference TRBV5-1 and TRBJ2-3): KAGVTQTPRYLIKTRGQQVTLSCSPISGHRSVSWYQQTPGQGLQFLFEYFSETQRNKGNFPGRFSGRQFSNSRSEMNVSTLELGDSALYLCASSTWTITDTQYFGPGTRLTVL.

This rearrangement joins TRBV5-8 to TRBJ2-7; D unresolved. Trimming took off 2 bases at V and 3 bases at J, with 9 bases between the two ends. The CDR3 has 13 amino acids. Germline-derived CDR1 and CDR2 are SGHTS and YDEGEE. The DNA for the CDR3 is TGTGCCAGCAGCTTAATGGACGGCTACGAGCAGTACTTC. Translating it yields CASSLMDGYEQYF.

The chain carries TRBV27 and TRBJ1-1, with no clear D. CDR1 and CDR2 (germline): MNHEY, SMNVEV (reference sequence). Trimming removed 5 bases from V and 0 bases from J, with 7 bases in between. The CDR3 runs 13 residues. This CDR3 is CASSLRMNTEAFF. CDR3 DNA sequence: TGTGCCAGCAGTCTCCGGATGAACACTGAAGCTTTCTTT.

The chain is built from TRBV9 and TRBJ2-1; D gene unclear. The CDR3 has 15 amino acids. Between the trimmed V and J ends, which lost 0 bases and 5 bases, there was a span of 12 bases. CDR1 and CDR2 (germline): SGDLS, YYNGEE. In nucleotides, the CDR3 is TGTGCCAGCAGCGTAGCCACCTGGGGAAACAATGAGCAGTTCTTC. Protein product: CASSVATWGNNEQFF.